This is a list of T cell receptor beta chains from one sample in a study of blood T cells in healthy people across ages. One entry per CDR3 protein, called by TCRdb with MiXCR from the 5' RACE reads. There are about 810,000 distinct CDR3 sequences in the sample; 35% to 40% occur only once, and 10% to 15% lies in the top ten. Sequenced input: blood. The receptor source for this set is a young man in good health. The CDR3 runs from the conserved cysteine through the conserved F or W. Fields, in order: J gene, clone size, V gene, D gene, CDR3 protein, CDR3 DNA. A D gene is named only where the DNA matches it firmly. For some rows the clone size is stated as once, few or many, or as a class when expanded; others skip it.

J gene: TRBJ2-6
clone size: .
V gene: TRBV7-9
D gene: .
CDR3 protein: CASSSGQRPAVLTF
CDR3 DNA: TGTGCCAGCAGCTCAGGACAGCGCCCCGCCGTCCTGACTTTC

J gene: TRBJ2-3
clone size: few
V gene: TRBV7-2
D gene: .
CDR3 protein: CASSLARPGMADTQYF
CDR3 DNA: TGTGCCAGCAGCTTAGCGCGGCCGGGGATGGCAGATACGCAGTATTTT

J gene: TRBJ1-1
clone size: .
V gene: TRBV5-1
D gene: .
CDR3 protein: CASSSGGINTEAFF
CDR3 DNA: TGCGCCAGCAGCTCGGGGGGTATCAACACTGAAGCTTTCTTT

J gene: TRBJ1-4
clone size: .
V gene: TRBV27
D gene: .
CDR3 protein: CASSFSRDGELFF
CDR3 DNA: TGTGCCAGCAGCTTCTCCCGGGACGGAGAACTGTTTTTT

J gene: TRBJ1-4
clone size: .
V gene: TRBV20-1
D gene: .
CDR3 protein: CSAPLVYTRTEKLFF
CDR3 DNA: TGCAGTGCCCCTCTTGTGTATACGAGGACGGAAAAACTGTTTTTT

J gene: TRBJ2-1
clone size: few
V gene: TRBV6-5
D gene: .
CDR3 protein: CASSEEYTGNEQFF
CDR3 DNA: TGTGCCAGCAGTGAGGAATACACGGGCAATGAGCAGTTCTTC

J gene: TRBJ2-1
clone size: many
V gene: TRBV5-1
D gene: .
CDR3 protein: CASSLEVSYNEQFF
CDR3 DNA: TGCGCCAGCAGCTTGGAAGTCTCCTACAATGAGCAGTTCTTC

J gene: TRBJ2-1
clone size: .
V gene: TRBV27
D gene: TRBD2
CDR3 protein: CASSPRLAGATSSYNEQFF
CDR3 DNA: TGTGCCAGCAGTCCCCGACTAGCGGGGGCCACAAGCTCCTACAATGAGCAGTTCTTC

J gene: TRBJ2-2
clone size: .
V gene: TRBV7-2
D gene: .
CDR3 protein: CASRQSGVGELFF
CDR3 DNA: TGTGCCAGCAGACAGTCGGGGGTCGGGGAGCTGTTTTTT

J gene: TRBJ1-3
clone size: .
V gene: TRBV7-2
D gene: .
CDR3 protein: CASSFGHFSGNTIYF
CDR3 DNA: TGTGCCAGCAGCTTTGGACACTTCTCTGGAAACACCATATATTTT

J gene: TRBJ2-7
clone size: .
V gene: TRBV7-6
D gene: .
CDR3 protein: CASSSSPTRVSPYEQYF
CDR3 DNA: TGTGCCAGCAGCTCCTCCCCGACTAGGGTTTCACCGTACGAGCAGTACTTC

J gene: TRBJ1-5
clone size: .
V gene: TRBV7-2
D gene: .
CDR3 protein: CASSQIGGRGQPQHF
CDR3 DNA: TGTGCCAGCAGTCAAATCGGGGGCAGGGGTCAGCCCCAGCATTTT